This paragraph covers one T cell receptor (beta chain) sequence. The antigen is not known. TCRdb's copy holds only in-frame clones and misses some; the assay was immunoSEQ multiplex PCR. There are 440,000 or so clones in the sample; about 88% occur only once, and under 2% lies in the top ten. These data originate in a study of Ad26.COV2.S vaccination and SARS-CoV-2 variants. Indicated treatment: over 15 received Ad26.COV2.S at low or high dose, single or two shots; roughly five received placebo; per-sample allocation not given. Day 63 following the first vaccine or placebo injection was when the samples were taken. Ad26.COV2.S expressed prefusion-stabilized spike from the original Wuhan strain. Points from the study as a whole: Placebo recipients and vaccine recipients were similar in non-spike TCR breadth.

The material sequenced was peripheral blood, taken in a trial of Ad26.COV2.S vaccine versus placebo. The TCR comes from a person aged 18-65 years who received the Ad26.COV2.S COVID-19 vaccine or a placebo.

This CDR3 is CASSYPGLADQETQYF. As DNA, the CDR3 is TGTGCCAGCAGTTACCCGGGACTAGCGGATCAAGAGACCCAGTACTTC. This sequence joins TRBV6-6 and TRBJ2-5, with TRBD2 matching 11 bases. Trimming cost V 2 bases and J 2 bases; bases outside gene matches: 4. The CDR3 spans 16 residues. Germline V gene sequence: CDR1 MNHNY, CDR2 SVGAGI (reference sequence).